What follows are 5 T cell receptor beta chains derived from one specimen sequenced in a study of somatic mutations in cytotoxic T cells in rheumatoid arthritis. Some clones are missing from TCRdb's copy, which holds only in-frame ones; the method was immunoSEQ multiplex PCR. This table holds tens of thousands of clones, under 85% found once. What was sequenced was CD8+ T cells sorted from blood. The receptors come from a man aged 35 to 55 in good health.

The CDR3 bases are TGTGCCAGCAGTTACTTTGGGCAGGGGAACACTGAAGCTTTCTTT. Its protein product is CASSYFGQGNTEAFF. The chain carries TRBV6-5 and TRBJ1-1, with D maybe TRBD1 (5 bases). CDR1 and CDR2 from the germline V gene are MNHEY and SVGAGI. With 1 base removed from V and 1 base from J, the gap between germline ends came to 10 bases. This CDR3 has 15 residues.

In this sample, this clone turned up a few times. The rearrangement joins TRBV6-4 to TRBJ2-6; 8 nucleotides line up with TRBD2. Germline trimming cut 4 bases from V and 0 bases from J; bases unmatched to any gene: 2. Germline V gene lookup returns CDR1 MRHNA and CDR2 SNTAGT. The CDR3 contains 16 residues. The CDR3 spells CASSVRGGSGANVLTF. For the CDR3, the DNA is TGTGCCAGCAGTGTCCGGGGGGGCTCTGGGGCCAACGTCCTGACTTTC.

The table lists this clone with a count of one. Here the CDR3 DNA reads TGTGCCAGCAGCCAATCTCTTGCGCAGGAACTTGGAAACACCATATATTTT. Translating gives CASSQSLAQELGNTIYF. The chain has TRBV16 and TRBJ1-3, with D hard to call. The CDR3 loop spans 17 amino acids. Germline V lookup: CDR1 KGHSY, CDR2 FQNENV. V lost 0 bases and J 3 bases, leaving 15 bases between the germline ends.

CDR3 nucleotide sequence: TGCGCCAGCAGCCAGCCTCGGGACAGGGAGGATGAAAAACTGTTTTTT. This translates into CASSQPRDREDEKLFF. This chain uses TRBV4-1 with TRBJ1-4; TRBD1 matches 9 bases. Germline V gene data show CDR1 as MGHRA and CDR2 as YSYEKL. With V trimmed by 3 bases and J by 6 bases, 8 bases remained unmatched. The CDR3 covers 16 residues.

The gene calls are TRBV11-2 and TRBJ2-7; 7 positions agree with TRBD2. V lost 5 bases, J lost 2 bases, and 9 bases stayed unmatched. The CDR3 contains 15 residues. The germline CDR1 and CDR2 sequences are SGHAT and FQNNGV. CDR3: CASSNSGLTAYEQYF. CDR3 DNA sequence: TGTGCCAGCAGCAATAGCGGGCTTACCGCCTACGAGCAGTACTTC.